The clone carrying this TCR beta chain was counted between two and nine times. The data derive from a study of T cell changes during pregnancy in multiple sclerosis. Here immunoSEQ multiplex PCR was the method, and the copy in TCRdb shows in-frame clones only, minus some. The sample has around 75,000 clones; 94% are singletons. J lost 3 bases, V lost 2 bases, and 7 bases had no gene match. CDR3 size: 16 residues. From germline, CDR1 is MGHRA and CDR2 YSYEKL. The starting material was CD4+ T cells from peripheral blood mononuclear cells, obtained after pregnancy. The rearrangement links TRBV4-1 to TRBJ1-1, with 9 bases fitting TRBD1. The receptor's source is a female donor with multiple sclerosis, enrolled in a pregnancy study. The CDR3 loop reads CASSQPSGTGYTEAFF. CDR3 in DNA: TGCGCCAGCAGCCAACCCTCTGGGACAGGGTACACTGAAGCTTTCTTT.